Sequencing of this T cell receptor (beta chain) was carried out in a study of T cell repertoires in cytomegalovirus infection. About the research overall: Through public TCR beta signatures, both CMV infection and matching HLA type were indicated. General study points: Dominating the ex vivo response were HLA-C-restricted CMV-specific TCR beta clonotypes. Identification of carriers of CMV plus the relevant HLA was performed using cumulative public TCR beta family frequency.

The germline V and J ends were trimmed by 0 bases and 1 base, with 9 bases remaining between them. Germline CDR1 reads SGHAT; CDR2 reads FQNNGV. This CDR3 comprises 15 residues. TCRdb independently ran MiXCR on the reads; one entry per CDR3 protein. Among about 190,000 distinct CDR3 sequences listed, roughly 9.8% were seen once. In its sample, this clonotype was seen many times. Its antigen is unknown. Source material: PBMCs. The genes are TRBV11-2 and TRBJ2-5; D remains ambiguous. The TCR sequence derives from a human donor in good health (CMV status not recorded). Some clones in this sample may be carry-over from other donors' samples. CDR3 residues: CASSLDGIRQETQYF. CDR3 sequence (DNA): TGTGCCAGCAGCTTAGATGGGATTCGCCAAGAGACCCAGTACTTC.